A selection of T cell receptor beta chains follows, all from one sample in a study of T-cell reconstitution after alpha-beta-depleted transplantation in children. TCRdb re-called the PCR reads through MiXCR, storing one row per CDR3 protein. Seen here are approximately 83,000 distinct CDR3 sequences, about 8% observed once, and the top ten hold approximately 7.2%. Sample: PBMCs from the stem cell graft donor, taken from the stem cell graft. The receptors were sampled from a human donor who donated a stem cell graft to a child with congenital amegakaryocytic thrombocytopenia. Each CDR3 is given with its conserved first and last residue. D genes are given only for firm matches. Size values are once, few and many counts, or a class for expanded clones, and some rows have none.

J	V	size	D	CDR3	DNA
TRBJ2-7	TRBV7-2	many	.	CASSLTAGYEQYF	TGTGCCAGCAGCCTAACCGCGGGCTACGAGCAGTACTTC
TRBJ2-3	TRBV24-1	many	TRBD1	CATSDIQGAGTDTQYF	TGTGCCACCAGTGATATACAGGGGGCGGGCACAGATACGCAGTATTTT
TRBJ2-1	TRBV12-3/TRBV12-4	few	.	CASSPAGGSYNEQFF	TGTGCCAGCAGCCCCGCCGGGGGCTCCTACAATGAGCAGTTCTTC
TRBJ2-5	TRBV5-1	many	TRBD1	CASSTGTETQETQYF	TGCGCCAGCAGCACCGGGACAGAAACCCAAGAGACCCAGTACTTC
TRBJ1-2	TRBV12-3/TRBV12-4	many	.	CASSFLGGGGYTF	TGTGCCAGCAGTTTTCTTGGGGGAGGAGGCTACACCTTC
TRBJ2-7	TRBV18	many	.	CASSPPSSYEQYF	TGTGCCAGCTCACCACCTTCCTCCTACGAGCAGTACTTC
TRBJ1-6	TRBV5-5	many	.	CASSLANPGYNSPLHF	TGTGCCAGCAGCTTGGCTAATCCGGGATATAATTCACCCCTCCACTTT
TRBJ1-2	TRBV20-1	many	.	CRGRDGNDGYTF	TGCAGGGGGCGGGACGGTAACGATGGCTACACCTTC
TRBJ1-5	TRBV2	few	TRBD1	CASTGQGYQPQHF	TGTGCCAGCACTGGACAGGGTTATCAGCCCCAGCATTTT
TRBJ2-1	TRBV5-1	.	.	CASRVEVDEQFF	TGCGCCAGCAGGGTGGAGGTCGATGAGCAGTTCTTC
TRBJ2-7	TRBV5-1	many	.	CASRNIFRGPYEQYF	TGCGCCAGCAGGAACATCTTCCGGGGCCCCTACGAGCAGTACTTC
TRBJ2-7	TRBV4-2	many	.	CASSQDSLTDSQYEQYF	TGTGCCAGCAGCCAAGATTCCCTGACAGACAGTCAATACGAGCAGTACTTC
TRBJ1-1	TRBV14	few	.	CASSQLHIGNTEAFF	TGTGCCAGCAGCCAGCTCCACATTGGGAACACTGAAGCTTTCTTT
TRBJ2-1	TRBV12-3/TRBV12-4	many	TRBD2	CASSLIAGRAQFF	TGTGCCAGCAGTTTAATCGCCGGGAGGGCGCAGTTCTTC
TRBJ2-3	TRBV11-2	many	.	CASSFSSTPDTQYF	TGTGCCAGCAGTTTCAGCTCTACCCCAGATACGCAGTATTTT
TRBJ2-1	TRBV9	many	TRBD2	CASSEISGAHNEQFF	TGTGCCAGCAGCGAAATTAGCGGGGCGCACAATGAGCAGTTCTTC
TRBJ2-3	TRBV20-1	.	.	CSATPGVPDTQYF	TGCAGTGCCACACCGGGAGTTCCAGATACGCAGTATTTT
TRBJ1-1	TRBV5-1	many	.	CASSLVLGGVEAFF	TGCGCCAGCAGCTTGGTTTTAGGTGGAGTTGAAGCTTTCTTT
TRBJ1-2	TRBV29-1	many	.	CSVSGGNYGYTF	TGCAGCGTTTCTGGGGGAAACTATGGCTACACCTTC
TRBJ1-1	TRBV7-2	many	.	CASSLALAGNTEAFF	TGTGCCAGCAGCTTAGCGTTGGCAGGGAACACTGAAGCTTTCTTT
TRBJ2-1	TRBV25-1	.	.	CASREDWGGQFF	TGTGCCAGCAGGGAGGACTGGGGGGGCCAGTTCTTC
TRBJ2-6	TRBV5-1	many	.	CASSQRQSSGANVLTF	TGCGCCAGCAGCCAACGACAGTCCTCTGGGGCCAACGTCCTGACTTTC
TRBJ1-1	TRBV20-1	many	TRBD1	CSGIGTATMAEAFF	TGCAGTGGGATCGGGACAGCTACAATGGCTGAAGCTTTCTTT